These T cell receptor beta chains were read from a single sample in a study of blood T cell repertoires in COVID-19. Sequenced by immunoSEQ multiplex PCR; TCRdb stores in-frame clones only, minus some. This table holds roughly 180,000 clones, 70% to 90% found once. The specimen was peripheral blood. The receptors come from a woman aged 45-65 years with COVID-19, enrolled during active disease. CDR3s include the opening cysteine and the closing phenylalanine or tryptophan. D genes are given only for firm matches. The listing skips clone size in some rows; elsewhere it reads once, few, many or a size class.

D,J,V,size,CDR3,DNA
TRBD2,TRBJ2-1,TRBV11-2,.,CASSSLAGGYNEQFF,TGTGCCAGCAGCTCCCTAGCGGGGGGCTACAATGAGCAGTTCTTC
TRBD2,TRBJ2-2,TRBV9,.,CASSLAGGWTGELFF,TGTGCCAGCAGCTTAGCGGGGGGATGGACCGGGGAGCTGTTTTTT
TRBD1,TRBJ1-2,TRBV6-2/TRBV6-3,.,CASSNRGPVYGYTF,TGTGCCAGCAGTAACAGGGGCCCGGTATATGGCTACACCTTC
.,TRBJ1-1,TRBV7-2,.,CARPGRGTEAFF,TGTGCCAGGCCCGGCCGGGGGACTGAAGCTTTCTTT
TRBD1,TRBJ2-7,TRBV9,.,CASSAGTGGAYEQYF,TGTGCCAGCAGCGCGGGGACAGGGGGCGCGTACGAGCAGTACTTC
.,TRBJ2-7,TRBV7-9,once,CASSLGQSSYEQYF,TGTGCCAGCAGCTTAGGACAGAGCTCCTACGAGCAGTACTTC
TRBD1,TRBJ1-5,TRBV7-7,.,CASSSPGTGLDQPQHF,TGTGCCAGCAGCTCCCCCGGGACAGGGCTGGATCAGCCCCAGCATTTT
TRBD1,TRBJ2-1,TRBV9,.,CASSVEDSSGGYEQFF,TGTGCCAGCAGCGTAGAGGATTCCTCAGGGGGCTATGAGCAGTTCTTC
.,TRBJ1-1,TRBV7-2,.,CASSLPSEAFF,TGTGCCAGCAGCTTACCATCTGAAGCTTTCTTT
.,TRBJ1-1,TRBV27,.,CASSLKGRGTEAFF,TGTGCCAGCAGTTTAAAGGGGAGGGGCACTGAAGCTTTCTTT
.,TRBJ1-2,TRBV10-3,.,CAISLTATNYGYTF,TGTGCCATCAGTTTGACAGCTACAAACTATGGCTACACCTTC
TRBD1,TRBJ2-7,TRBV4-1,.,CASSQDLGTVMYEQYF,TGCGCCAGCAGCCAAGATCTGGGGACAGTAATGTACGAGCAGTACTTC
TRBD2,TRBJ2-3,TRBV7-2,.,CATRGGAAADTQYF,TGTGCCACCCGGGGGGGGGCGGCTGCAGATACGCAGTATTTT